Reported below is one T cell receptor beta chain. This sample stems from a study of blood T cell repertoires in COVID-19. Clones were sequenced by immunoSEQ multiplex PCR, and TCRdb holds only the in-frame ones, with some missing. This table holds 95,000 to 110,000 clones, about four fifths found once. The CDR3 is 18 amino acids. The ends lost 5 bases at V and 4 bases at J; junction bases unmatched: 18. The germline V gene encodes CDR1 SGHAT and CDR2 FQNNGV. This chain links TRBV11-2 with TRBJ2-3, with 7 bases matching TRBD1. This clonotype originated in a woman older than 75 with active or convalescent COVID-19. Sequenced input: peripheral blood. This CDR3 is CASSRFPKTGDAADTQYF. The CDR3 DNA reads TGTGCCAGCAGCCGATTCCCGAAAACAGGGGATGCTGCAGATACGCAGTATTTT.